This T cell receptor (beta chain) derives from a study of regulatory T cells. General observations from the study: Hydrophobic residues at CDR3 positions 6 and 7 were enriched in conventional CD4+ T cells of CD3G-deficient patients.

CD4+ cells were sorted into CD25-high CD127-low regulatory cells and CD25-low CD127-high conventional cells. Primers: 52 TRBV forward and 13 TRBJ reverse. Produced via immunoSEQ multiplex PCR; TCRdb's table is partial and in-frame only. This repertoire shows about 21,000 clones, 70% to 90% found once; its top ten account for about 1.3%. Of note for this clone: The antigen remains undetermined.

The CDR3 consists of 12 residues. With 7 bases removed from V and 0 bases from J, the gap between germline ends came to 5 bases. Germline values: CDR1 MNHNS, CDR2 SASEGT. The TCR was taken from a child younger than 18 with CD3G deficiency. The chain combines TRBV6-1 with TRBJ2-3; no reliable D call. Sequenced sample: conventional CD4+ T cells sorted from blood. Here the CDR3 DNA reads TGTGCCAGCATGGTTAGCACAGATACGCAGTATTTT. Its translation: CASMVSTDTQYF.